The rows below give T cell receptor beta chains drawn from one sample of a study of T cell responses to AZD1222 COVID-19 vaccine. Profiling relied on immunoSEQ multiplex PCR, and the TCRdb table lists in-frame clones only, not all of them. The data contain under 150,000 clones, 80% to 95% of them seen just once; the ten biggest clones take up around 3%. The sequenced sample was peripheral blood, obtained on day 0 of AZD1222 vaccination. The source is an adult in good health. Each CDR3 is given with its conserved first and last residue. D genes are given only for firm matches. Clone size is not always given. Where it is, it says once, few, many or a class for expanded clones.

CDR3: CASSSRDRGIYEQYF
DNA: TGTGCCAGCTCAAGCCGGGACAGGGGGATTTACGAGCAGTACTTC
size: once
J: TRBJ2-7
V: TRBV18
D: TRBD1

CDR3: CAWSVLGTGFGYTF
DNA: TGTGCCTGGAGTGTATTGGGGACAGGGTTTGGCTACACCTTC
size: NA
J: TRBJ1-2
V: TRBV30
D: TRBD1

CDR3: CASSLRSRTDTQYF
DNA: TGTGCCAGCAGCTTACGGTCTCGCACAGATACGCAGTATTTT
size: NA
J: TRBJ2-3
V: TRBV7-2
D: NA

CDR3: CASSSGQGELFF
DNA: TGTGCCAGCAGCTCGGGACAGGGCGAACTGTTTTTT
size: NA
J: TRBJ1-4
V: TRBV11-2
D: TRBD1

CDR3: CASSMDWGTDTQYF
DNA: TGTGCCAGTAGTATGGATTGGGGCACAGATACGCAGTATTTT
size: NA
J: TRBJ2-3
V: TRBV19
D: NA

CDR3: CASSPVGAGVPKTQYF
DNA: TGCGCCAGCAGCCCCGTGGGGGCGGGAGTACCCAAGACCCAGTACTTC
size: NA
J: TRBJ2-5
V: TRBV5-1
D: NA

CDR3: CASSLEGLNTEAFF
DNA: TGTGCCAGCAGCCTCGAAGGCTTGAACACTGAAGCTTTCTTT
size: NA
J: TRBJ1-1
V: TRBV27
D: NA

CDR3: CAWSRRSYEQYF
DNA: TGTGCCTGGAGTCGCAGATCCTACGAGCAGTACTTC
size: NA
J: TRBJ2-7
V: TRBV30
D: NA

CDR3: CATSRTTGKVYEQYF
DNA: TGTGCCACCAGCAGGACGACAGGGAAAGTCTACGAGCAGTACTTC
size: NA
J: TRBJ2-7
V: TRBV15
D: TRBD1

CDR3: CASSSTADTQYF
DNA: TGTGCCAGCAGCTCGACAGCAGATACGCAGTATTTT
size: NA
J: TRBJ2-3
V: TRBV7-9
D: NA

CDR3: CASSLGSGAHEQYF
DNA: TGTGCCAGCAGCTTGGGAAGCGGGGCCCACGAGCAGTACTTC
size: NA
J: TRBJ2-7
V: TRBV5-4
D: TRBD2

CDR3: CASSGTTGTSNGYTF
DNA: TGCGCCAGCAGCGGCACAACCGGGACTTCTAATGGCTACACCTTC
size: NA
J: TRBJ1-2
V: TRBV5-1
D: NA

CDR3: CASSYAPFRHGYTF
DNA: TGTGCCAGCAGTTACGCTCCCTTCAGGCATGGCTACACCTTC
size: NA
J: TRBJ1-2
V: TRBV6-5
D: NA

CDR3: CASSFRGGQHSGNTIYF
DNA: TGTGCCAGCAGTTTTCGGGGGGGACAGCACTCTGGAAACACCATATATTTT
size: NA
J: TRBJ1-3
V: TRBV27
D: TRBD1

CDR3: CASTIGQTNTEAFF
DNA: TGTGCCAGTACCATTGGACAGACGAACACTGAAGCTTTCTTT
size: once
J: TRBJ1-1
V: TRBV19
D: NA

CDR3: CASSQGPTAGDSPLHF
DNA: TGTGCCAGCAGCCAAGGTCCAACAGCCGGAGATTCACCCCTCCACTTT
size: NA
J: TRBJ1-6
V: TRBV4-2
D: NA

CDR3: CASSPRSVYGYTF
DNA: TGTGCCAGTAGTCCGCGATCGGTTTATGGCTACACCTTC
size: once
J: TRBJ1-2
V: TRBV19
D: NA

CDR3: CATSGLNHSSTDTQYF
DNA: TGTGCCACCTCGGGACTCAACCACTCTAGCACAGATACGCAGTATTTT
size: NA
J: TRBJ2-3
V: TRBV28
D: NA

CDR3: CATRGQGSGELFF
DNA: TGTGCCACCAGGGGACAGGGGTCCGGGGAGCTGTTTTTT
size: NA
J: TRBJ2-2
V: TRBV24-1
D: TRBD1

CDR3: CASSSTYGPGYDKFTLHF
DNA: TGTGCCAGCAGTTCAACCTATGGACCAGGGTACGATAAGTTCACCCTCCACTTT
size: NA
J: TRBJ1-6
V: TRBV27
D: NA

CDR3: CASSPGPPNTEAFF
DNA: TGTGCCAGCAGCCCCGGGCCCCCGAACACTGAAGCTTTCTTT
size: NA
J: TRBJ1-1
V: TRBV11-3
D: NA

CDR3: CASSGRQGATGGYTF
DNA: TGTGCCAGCAGCGGACGACAGGGGGCAACGGGAGGCTACACCTTC
size: NA
J: TRBJ1-2
V: TRBV7-2
D: TRBD1

CDR3: CASSMWKGRYSNQPQHF
DNA: TGTGCCAGTAGTATGTGGAAGGGTCGGTATAGCAATCAGCCCCAGCATTTT
size: NA
J: TRBJ1-5
V: TRBV19
D: NA

CDR3: CASSLPRNYNEQFF
DNA: TGTGCCAGCAGCTTGCCGAGGAATTACAATGAGCAGTTCTTC
size: NA
J: TRBJ2-1
V: TRBV5-5
D: NA

CDR3: CASSLQGREPQHF
DNA: TGCGCCAGCAGCTTACAGGGGAGGGAGCCCCAGCATTTT
size: once
J: TRBJ1-5
V: TRBV5-1
D: TRBD1

CDR3: CASSPGLPQGDEQFF
DNA: TGTGCCAGCAGCCCGGGACTGCCCCAGGGCGATGAGCAGTTCTTC
size: NA
J: TRBJ2-1
V: TRBV7-9
D: NA

CDR3: CASSYSQSSYEQYF
DNA: TGTGCCAGCAGTTACTCCCAGAGCTCCTACGAGCAGTACTTC
size: NA
J: TRBJ2-7
V: TRBV6-5
D: NA

CDR3: CASSLRRVLRAPYEQYF
DNA: TGTGCCAGCAGCTTACGGAGGGTATTGAGAGCCCCCTACGAGCAGTACTTC
size: few
J: TRBJ2-7
V: TRBV11-3
D: NA

CDR3: CASSSTGTGKHEQYF
DNA: TGTGCCAGCAGCTCAACCGGGACAGGGAAGCACGAGCAGTACTTC
size: NA
J: TRBJ2-7
V: TRBV28
D: TRBD1

CDR3: CASIPTGAAREQYF
DNA: TGTGCCAGCATTCCGACAGGGGCGGCGCGAGAGCAGTACTTC
size: NA
J: TRBJ2-7
V: TRBV2
D: TRBD1

CDR3: CASSRTTGGTYVGEQYF
DNA: TGTGCCAGCAGCCGAACGACGGGCGGCACCTACGTTGGCGAGCAGTACTTC
size: few
J: TRBJ2-7
V: TRBV11-2
D: NA

CDR3: CASSKFRQGAEAFF
DNA: TGTGCCAGCAGCAAATTCAGACAGGGCGCTGAAGCTTTCTTT
size: NA
J: TRBJ1-1
V: TRBV7-2
D: TRBD1

CDR3: CASSPWGSSGRGTASYNEQFF
DNA: TGTGCCAGCAGCCCCTGGGGGTCTAGCGGGAGGGGGACGGCCTCCTACAATGAGCAGTTCTTC
size: once
J: TRBJ2-1
V: TRBV7-8
D: TRBD2

CDR3: CASSQGPAVSNQPQHF
DNA: TGTGCCAGCAGCCAAGGCCCCGCGGTTAGCAATCAGCCCCAGCATTTT
size: NA
J: TRBJ1-5
V: TRBV4-2
D: NA

CDR3: CASRRRNSYEQYF
DNA: TGTGCCAGCAGACGTAGAAACTCCTACGAGCAGTACTTC
size: once
J: TRBJ2-7
V: TRBV11-2
D: NA

CDR3: CASSLAGAGRSDGELFF
DNA: TGCGCCAGCAGCTTGGCCGGGGCAGGGCGTAGCGACGGGGAGCTGTTTTTT
size: NA
J: TRBJ2-2
V: TRBV5-1
D: NA

CDR3: CASSPSLGSGGKNIQYF
DNA: TGTGCCAGCAGCCCCTCGTTGGGCAGCGGGGGTAAAAACATTCAGTACTTC
size: NA
J: TRBJ2-4
V: TRBV3-1/TRBV3-2
D: TRBD2

CDR3: CASSYGTSGYNEQFF
DNA: TGTGCCAGCAGTTACGGGACTAGCGGGTACAATGAGCAGTTCTTC
size: NA
J: TRBJ2-1
V: TRBV6-5
D: TRBD2

CDR3: CASSQGETQYF
DNA: TGCGCCAGCAGCCAGGGCGAGACCCAGTACTTC
size: NA
J: TRBJ2-5
V: TRBV5-1
D: NA

CDR3: CASSLDAGTPYGYTF
DNA: TGTGCCAGCAGCTTAGACGCCGGGACCCCCTATGGCTACACCTTC
size: NA
J: TRBJ1-2
V: TRBV13
D: NA

CDR3: CASSEGYEQYF
DNA: TGTGCCAGCTCGGAGGGTTACGAGCAGTACTTC
size: NA
J: TRBJ2-7
V: TRBV7-9
D: NA

CDR3: CASRPGTGAPDTQYF
DNA: TGTGCCAGCAGGCCTGGGACAGGGGCCCCAGATACGCAGTATTTT
size: NA
J: TRBJ2-3
V: TRBV5-4
D: TRBD1

CDR3: CASSSFAGDTEAFF
DNA: TGTGCCAGTAGTTCGTTTGCGGGGGACACTGAAGCTTTCTTT
size: NA
J: TRBJ1-1
V: TRBV19
D: NA

CDR3: CSASPLDRGLGNEQFF
DNA: TGCAGTGCTAGTCCCCTGGACAGGGGGCTTGGAAATGAGCAGTTCTTC
size: NA
J: TRBJ2-1
V: TRBV20-1
D: TRBD1

CDR3: CASTQGVRSPADGYTF
DNA: TGTGCCAGCACCCAAGGGGTAAGGTCTCCTGCCGATGGCTACACCTTC
size: once
J: TRBJ1-2
V: TRBV9
D: NA

CDR3: CASSTAGYEQYF
DNA: TGTGCCAGCAGTACGGCCGGCTACGAGCAGTACTTC
size: once
J: TRBJ2-7
V: TRBV28
D: NA

CDR3: CASSDLGEWEKLFF
DNA: TGTGCCAGCAGTGATTTGGGGGAGTGGGAAAAACTGTTTTTT
size: NA
J: TRBJ1-4
V: TRBV28
D: NA

CDR3: CASRRQGEIKGYTF
DNA: TGTGCCAGCAGGAGACAGGGGGAAATAAAGGGCTACACCTTC
size: NA
J: TRBJ1-2
V: TRBV28
D: TRBD1

CDR3: CASSIHGEANEKLFF
DNA: TGTGCCAGCAGTATCCATGGGGAGGCTAATGAAAAACTGTTTTTT
size: NA
J: TRBJ1-4
V: TRBV28
D: NA

CDR3: CASSRSIGEKLFF
DNA: TGCGCCAGCAGTCGGAGCATCGGTGAAAAACTGTTTTTT
size: NA
J: TRBJ1-4
V: TRBV5-1
D: NA

CDR3: CASSLGPQGFSFF
DNA: TGTGCCAGCAGCTTGGGGCCACAGGGTTTTAGCTTCTTT
size: NA
J: TRBJ1-1
V: TRBV5-6
D: NA

CDR3: CASSSTSNGYTF
DNA: TGTGCCAGCAGTTCAACATCGAACGGCTACACCTTC
size: NA
J: TRBJ1-2
V: TRBV6-6
D: NA